These 16 T cell receptor beta chains were sequenced from one sample in a study of T cells expressing NK-cell markers (dated by TCRdb to about 2020). Library preparation employed 5' RACE. Sequencing took place on an Illumina HiSeq 2000. TCRdb reprocessed the reads, reporting each CDR3 protein sequence once and no DNA. This sample's clone table shows 500,000 or so distinct CDR3 sequences. Of the sample, approximately 4% is held by the ten largest clones. The specimen was blood T cells: a sorted CD56 or NKG2C T cell subset, CD4+ or CD8+ T cells, or bulk PBMC T cells (not recorded which). The receptors come from a young man in good health. Donor details come from another sample of the same person, matched by shared clones.

The CDR3: CASSTRDGTNEKLFF. The J gene is TRBJ1-4, the V gene TRBV28. The CDR3 has 15 amino acids. Germline V gives CDR1 MDHEN, CDR2 SYDVKM. The variable domain in full, completed from reference TRBV28 and TRBJ1-4, reads DVKVTQSSRYLVKRTGEKVFLECVQDMDHENMFWYRQDPGLGLRLIYFSYDVKMKEKGDIPEGYSVSREKKERFSLILESASTNQTSMYLCASSTRDGTNEKLFFGSGTQLSVL.

The rearrangement links TRBV20-1 to TRBJ2-1. The CDR3 has 13 residues. Looked up from germline, CDR1 is DFQATT and CDR2 is SNEGSKA (reference sequence). The CDR3 loop is CSARTATYNEQFF.

The chain is built from TRBV27 and TRBJ2-1; the TCRdb call, TRBD2, lacks DNA for checking. The CDR3 contains 16 residues. CDR1 is MNHEY, CDR2 SMNVEV, per germline (reference sequence). The CDR3 spells CASSSPTSGRRNEQFF.

V usage is TRBV20-1 and J usage is TRBJ2-1; the TCRdb call, TRBD2, lacks DNA for checking. Germline assignment: CDR1 DFQATT and CDR2 SNEGSKA (reference sequence). The CDR3 length is 13 residues. The CDR3 is CSARNSGKGEQFF.

The V gene is TRBV10-3, the J gene TRBJ2-2; TCRdb picks TRBD1, but there is no DNA to check that call. CDR1 and CDR2 (germline): ENHRY, SYGVKD. The CDR3 consists of 14 residues. The chain's CDR3 is CAISEWDNTGELFF.

The V gene is TRBV18, the J gene TRBJ2-4. The germline CDR1 and CDR2 sequences are KGHSH and LQKENI. CDR3 length equals 13 residues. CDR3 protein: CASSSNVQNIQYF.

The V and J genes are TRBV20-1 and TRBJ2-1; TCRdb outputs TRBD1, but without DNA this stays unchecked. Germline CDR1 and CDR2: DFQATT and SNEGSKA (reference sequence). CDR3 length: 13 amino acids. CDR3 protein: CSTRGLVWNEQFF.

The rearrangement uses TRBV27 and TRBJ2-1. Germline CDR1 reads MNHEY; CDR2 reads SMNVEV (reference sequence). The length of the CDR3 is 13 residues. CDR3 loop: CASRPGRFGGQFF.

The rearrangement uses TRBV15 and TRBJ2-1; the TRBD1 assignment by TCRdb is unverifiable without DNA. The CDR3 extends over 17 amino acids. CDR1 and CDR2 (germline): LNHNV, YYDKDF (reference sequence). The CDR3 sequence: CATSREGQGEISDEQFF.

The chain uses TRBV9 and TRBJ1-1. CDR3 length: 14 residues. Per germline, CDR1 SGDLS and CDR2 YYNGEE. The CDR3 spells CASSVSAENTEAFF.

This chain links TRBV20-1 with TRBJ2-7. The V gene's germline CDR1 is DFQATT and CDR2 SNEGSKA (reference sequence). The CDR3 covers 15 residues. The CDR3 is CSARKNHQFFYEQYF.

The CDR3 is CSVEVTVNEQFF. The rearrangement uses TRBV29-1 and TRBJ2-1. The germline V gene encodes CDR1 SQVTM and CDR2 ANQGSEA. The CDR3 has 12 amino acids.

This sequence joins TRBV2 and TRBJ2-5; no DNA is available, so the TRBD1 call from TCRdb remains unchecked. Germline CDR1 and CDR2: SNHLY and FYNNEI. The CDR3 runs 15 residues. The CDR3 sequence: CASSDYPGRGETQYF.

The V and J genes are TRBV2 and TRBJ2-1; TCRdb's D gene call, TRBD1, goes unchecked for lack of DNA. CDR1 and CDR2 from the germline V gene are SNHLY and FYNNEI. The CDR3 extends over 15 amino acids. This chain's CDR3 is CASSAWGPSYNEQFF. The full variable domain, with the rest looked up from reference TRBV2 and TRBJ2-1, is EPEVTQTPSHQVTQMGQEVILRCVPISNHLYFYWYRQILGQKVEFLVSFYNNEISEKSEIFDDQFSVERPDGSNFTLKIRSTKLEDSAMYFCASSAWGPSYNEQFFGPGTRLTVL.

V gene TRBV7-6 combines with J gene TRBJ2-1; TCRdb outputs TRBD1, but without DNA this stays unchecked. CDR1 is SGHVS and CDR2 is FNYEAQ in the germline V gene. CDR3 length: 16 residues. CDR3: CASSLAAGLGYNEQFF. The full variable domain, in which reference TRBV7-6 and TRBJ2-1 provide the parts outside the CDR3, is GAGVSQSPRYKVTKRGQDVALRCDPISGHVSLYWYRQALGQGPEFLTYFNYEAQQDKSGLPNDRFSAERPEGSISTLTIQRTEQRDSAMYRCASSLAAGLGYNEQFFGPGTRLTVL.

The V gene is TRBV20-1, the J gene TRBJ2-3; no DNA is available, so the TRBD2 call from TCRdb remains unchecked. Germline CDR1 DFQATT, CDR2 SNEGSKA (reference sequence). The length of the CDR3 is 14 residues. CDR3 loop: CSAVGLAWSDTQYF.